This T cell receptor beta chain was documented in a study of shared clonotypes between healthy human individuals. About the study: The donors, two women and a few men, were aged 18 to 49.

Assay: immunoSEQ multiplex PCR; the TCRdb copy retains only in-frame clones and omits some. The sample records around 450,000 clones, around 79% being singletons. About this clone: As yet, its antigen is unknown.

Unsorted samples relied on tens of millions of PBMCs, which served as the source of genomic DNA. Study observations and caveats: What limited the represented genetic and exposure-history diversity was the small number of donors. Sampling was confined to blood; repertoires within tissues likely differ.

This receptor was identified in a woman in her forties in good health. Some clones in this sample may be carry-over from other donors' samples. Sequenced sample: PBMCs.

The CDR3 region is CASSDPGQKNTEAFF. CDR3 DNA sequence: TGCGCCAGCAGTGATCCGGGACAGAAGAACACTGAAGCTTTCTTT. V usage is TRBV10-1 and J usage is TRBJ1-1; 7 bases agree with TRBD1. Germline V CDR1 and CDR2: WNHNN, SYGVQD (reference sequence). J gave up 1 base and V 3 bases, and 5 bases lay outside the gene matches. This CDR3 has 15 amino acids.